This TCR beta chain was captured in a study of T cells after yellow fever vaccination. Looking at the study overall: With SMART-Seq v4 Ultra Low Input, the fractions containing low cell numbers were prepared.

Generation of TCR cDNA used 5'RACE template switching (which added a universal primer site and UMIs). A single record per CDR3 protein comes from TCRdb applying MiXCR to the 5' RACE reads. The repertoire holds under 550,000 distinct CDR3 sequences, with 21% as singletons. The CDR3 sequence is 13 residues long. This material consisted of PBMCs, taken 20 to 25 days after the first yellow fever vaccination. The source is a man in his late teens or twenties who received the YFV17D yellow fever vaccine. The gene calls are TRBV21-1 and TRBJ1-2; no DNA check was done on the table's D call, TRBD1. TRBV21-1 represents a pseudogene. In DNA, the CDR3 is TGTGCCAGCAGCAACGGGGGAGACTATGGCTACACCTTC. The encoded protein is CASSNGGDYGYTF.